This record concerns one T cell receptor (beta chain) sequence. High-throughput TCR beta sequencing covered peripheral CD8+ and CD4+ T cells. Bulk CD8+ and CD4+ cells came from magnetic negative isolation; CD8+ TEMRA by FACS. RNA in amounts of 0.5 to 1 ug was reverse transcribed with random hexamers. The method of amplification for TCR beta CDR3 was immunoSEQ multiplex PCR, covering 54 Vbeta and 13 Jbeta. TCRdb reprocessed the immunoSEQ multiplex PCR reads via MiXCR and lists one record per CDR3 protein. The table includes under 200,000 distinct CDR3 sequences, roughly 94% detected once. Germline CDR1 MNHEY, CDR2 SMNVEV (reference sequence). The length of the CDR3 is 14 residues. Trimming left V 6 bases short and J 3 bases short, with 12 bases between. This sample was included in a study of CD8 T cells in Susac syndrome.

This receptor was identified in a human donor in good health. The sequencing input was CD4+ T cells from PBMCs. The chain couples TRBV27 to TRBJ1-5; D possibly corresponds to TRBD1 (5 bases). CDR3 in amino acids: CASRTYRSNQPQHF. DNA of the CDR3: TGTGCCAGCAGAACCTACAGGTCCAATCAGCCCCAGCATTTT.